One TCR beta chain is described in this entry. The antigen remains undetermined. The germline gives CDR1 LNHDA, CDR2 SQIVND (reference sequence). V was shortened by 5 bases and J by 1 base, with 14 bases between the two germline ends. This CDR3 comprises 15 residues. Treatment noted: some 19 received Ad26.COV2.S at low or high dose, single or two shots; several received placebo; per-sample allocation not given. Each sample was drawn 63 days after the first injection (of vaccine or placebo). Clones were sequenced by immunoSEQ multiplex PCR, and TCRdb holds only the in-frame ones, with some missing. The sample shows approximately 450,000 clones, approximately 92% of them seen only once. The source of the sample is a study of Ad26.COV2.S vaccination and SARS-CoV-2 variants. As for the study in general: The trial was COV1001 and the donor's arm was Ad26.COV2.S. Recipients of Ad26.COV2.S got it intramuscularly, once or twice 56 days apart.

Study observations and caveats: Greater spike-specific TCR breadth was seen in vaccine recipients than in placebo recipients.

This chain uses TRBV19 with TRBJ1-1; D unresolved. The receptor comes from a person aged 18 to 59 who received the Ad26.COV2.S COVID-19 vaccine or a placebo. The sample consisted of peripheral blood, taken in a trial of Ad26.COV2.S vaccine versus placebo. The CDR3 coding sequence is TGTGCCAGTAGTGTCCGGACGGCCTGGAACACTGAAGCTTTCTTT. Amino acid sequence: CASSVRTAWNTEAFF.